The 14 T cell receptor beta chains below all came from one sample that was sequenced in a study of neurological immune-mediated disorders. Each CDR3 protein is one row after TCRdb ran MiXCR on the 5' RACE reads. The sample includes 45,000 to 70,000 distinct CDR3 sequences, 4% to 5.5% seen only once; the top ten take around 3%. The sequenced sample was PBMCs. Receptors originate from a man aged 50-59 years with multiple sclerosis.

This clonotype was observed many times. At one end, the junction sequence differs from germline, possibly due to a read error. The chain carries TRBV5-1 and TRBJ1-6; the D is unclear. This CDR3 spans 14 amino acids. CDR1 is SGHRS and CDR2 is YFSETQ in the germline V gene. CDR3 residues: CASSRTNDNSPLNF. Here the CDR3 DNA reads TGCGCCAGCAGCAGAACTAACGATAATTCACCCCTCAACTTT.

This clonotype was seen many times. V and J are TRBV5-1 and TRBJ2-7, with D possibly matching TRBD1 (6 bases). Trimming took 0 bases from V and 0 from J, leaving 7 bases between them. There are 14 residues in the CDR3. Germline CDR1 SGHRS, CDR2 YFSETQ. This CDR3 reads CASSLEGGSYEQYF. The CDR3 bases are TGCGCCAGCAGCTTGGAAGGGGGCTCCTACGAGCAGTACTTC.

A note on this clonotype: With a much larger clone just one base away, this may be a read error. The chain joins TRBV9 to TRBJ1-4; no firm D call. The CDR3 runs 12 residues. CDR1 and CDR2 from the germline V gene are SGDLS and YYNGEE. V was shortened by 6 bases and J by 8 bases, with 11 bases between the two germline ends. This CDR3 reads CASNRKGEKLFF. The CDR3 DNA is TGTGCCAGCAACCGAAAAGGAGAAAAACTGTTTTTT.

This clonotype was picked up many times. The J gene is TRBJ1-1, the V gene TRBV5-1, with D unclear. V was shortened by 4 bases and J by 5 bases, with 18 bases between the two germline ends. CDR1 and CDR2 from the germline V gene are SGHRS and YFSETQ. The CDR3 covers 15 residues. The DNA of the CDR3 is TGCGCCAGCAGCATCCTGTCGGAAATGGGGACTGAAGCTTTCTTT. Its translation: CASSILSEMGTEAFF.

Remarks on this clonotype: One junction end disagrees with the germline gene, perhaps due to a read error. The chain recombines TRBV10-3 with TRBJ1-5, with a weak D call TRBD1 (6 bases). Germline V gives CDR1 ENHRY, CDR2 SYGVKD. The CDR3 consists of 16 residues. The CDR3 nucleotides are TGTGCCATCAGTGAAGGGTCAGTCAGGGGCGGTCAGCCCCAGAATTTT. Protein product: CAISEGSVRGGQPQNF.

This clonotype has more than one count but fewer than ten. The chain uses TRBV6-1 and TRBJ2-1; D remains ambiguous. The CDR3 length is 13 residues. CDR1 and CDR2 (germline): MNHNS, SASEGT. V was pared by 4 bases and J by 4 bases, with 8 bases between. The CDR3 DNA reads TGTGCCAGCAGTGTAACAGATTACAATGAGCAGTTCTTC. This gives the protein CASSVTDYNEQFF.

This clonotype was counted at least ten times. The V gene is TRBV27, the J gene TRBJ1-4; D remains unclear. Trimming removed 6 bases from V and 6 bases from J, with 20 bases in between. The CDR3 contains 16 residues. Per germline, CDR1 MNHEY and CDR2 SMNVEV (reference sequence). The CDR3 protein is CASRVTWGLVHEKLFF. CDR3 coding DNA: TGTGCCAGCAGGGTGACGTGGGGTTTGGTTCATGAAAAACTGTTTTTT.

This clonotype was recorded many times. The J gene is TRBJ2-7, the V gene TRBV29-1; TRBD1 matches 7 bases. The J segment lost 6 bases and the V segment lost 6 bases, leaving 8 bases of the junction unmatched. The germline V gene has CDR1 SQVTM and CDR2 ANQGSEA. The CDR3 has 12 residues. This CDR3 reads CSVKTGPGEQYF. CDR3 coding DNA: TGCAGCGTCAAGACAGGGCCGGGCGAGCAGTACTTC.

This clonotype has more than one count but fewer than ten. V is TRBV28 and J is TRBJ2-5; D might be TRBD2 (7 bases). Trimming stripped 6 bases from V and 5 bases from J, with 19 bases between. The germline CDR1 and CDR2 sequences are MDHEN and SYDVKM. The CDR3 runs to 15 residues. CDR3 nucleotide sequence: TGTGCCAGCAGCCTTGGGGGGGCTGGGGGGGAGACCCAGTACTTC. This encodes CASSLGGAGGETQYF. Full variable domain (rest looked up from reference TRBV28 and TRBJ2-5): DVKVTQSSRYLVKRTGEKVFLECVQDMDHENMFWYRQDPGLGLRLIYFSYDVKMKEKGDIPEGYSVSREKKERFSLILESASTNQTSMYLCASSLGGAGGETQYFGPGTRLLVL.

This clonotype was recorded many times. This chain uses TRBV5-6 with TRBJ2-5; D is unclear. Germline CDR1 and CDR2: SGHDT and YYEEEE. CDR3 length: 13 residues. The ends were cut back, 0 bases at V and 5 bases at J, with 8 bases in the middle. The DNA of the CDR3 is TGTGCCAGCAGCTTGGTGAGCGTTGAGACCCAGTACTTC. This translates into CASSLVSVETQYF. Looking up the rest from reference TRBV5-6 and TRBJ2-5 gives the full variable domain: DAGVTQSPTHLIKTRGQQVTLRCSPKSGHDTVSWYQQALGQGPQFIFQYYEEEERQRGNFPDRFSGHQFPNYSSELNVNALLLGDSALYLCASSLVSVETQYFGPGTRLLVL.

This clonotype showed up many times. The chain links TRBV5-1 to TRBJ2-2; unclear D gene. The CDR3 is 12 amino acids. Per the germline V gene, CDR1 is SGHRS and CDR2 is YFSETQ. The V and J ends lost 3 bases and 4 bases respectively, with 4 bases between them. The CDR3 bases are TGCGCCAGCAGCTGGAGCACCGGGGAGCTGTTTTTT. Translating it yields CASSWSTGELFF.

In its sample, this clonotype was seen many times. As DNA, the CDR3 is TGCGCCAGCAGCCAAGAAACATTGGGAGGCTACGAGCAGTACTTC. It is translated as CASSQETLGGYEQYF. The chain carries TRBV4-1 and TRBJ2-7, with D possibly being TRBD2 (6 bases). This CDR3 region has 15 residues. V was shortened by 0 bases and J by 3 bases, with 12 bases between the two germline ends. From germline, CDR1 is MGHRA and CDR2 YSYEKL.

Comments on this clonotype: A read error is likely, as this CDR3 ends without the conserved phenylalanine or tryptophan. This rearrangement joins TRBV2 to TRBJ2-5, with D perhaps matching TRBD1 (7 bases). Germline values: CDR1 SNHLY, CDR2 FYNNEI. The CDR3 extends over 14 amino acids. V was clipped by 3 bases and J by 4 bases, with 12 bases between them. The CDR3 here is CASSEEGARETQYC. CDR3 DNA sequence: TGTGCCAGCAGTGAGGAGGGGGCGCGAGAGACCCAGTACTGC.

This clonotype was seen at least ten times. The gene calls are TRBV20-1 and TRBJ2-3; no definite D call. The germline gives CDR1 DFQATT, CDR2 SNEGSKA (reference sequence). Trimming took 2 bases from V and 0 from J, leaving 9 bases between them. This CDR3 is built from 14 residues. CDR3 sequence: CSARRRISTDTQYF. The DNA of the CDR3 is TGCAGTGCTAGAAGAAGGATAAGCACAGATACGCAGTATTTT.